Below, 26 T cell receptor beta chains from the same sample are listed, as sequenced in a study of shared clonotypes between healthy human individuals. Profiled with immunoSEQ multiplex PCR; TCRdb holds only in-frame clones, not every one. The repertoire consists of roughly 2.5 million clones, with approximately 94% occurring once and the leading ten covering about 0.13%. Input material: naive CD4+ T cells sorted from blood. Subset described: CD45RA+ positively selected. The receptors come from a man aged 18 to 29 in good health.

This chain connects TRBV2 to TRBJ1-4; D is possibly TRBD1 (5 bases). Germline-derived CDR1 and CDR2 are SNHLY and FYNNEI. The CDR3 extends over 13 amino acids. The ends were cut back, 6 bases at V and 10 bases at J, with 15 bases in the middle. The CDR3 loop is CASSQGTARKLFF. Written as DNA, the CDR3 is TGTGCCAGCAGCCAAGGGACGGCGAGAAAACTGTTTTTT.

The CDR3 spells CASSPTGVYGYTF. The CDR3 bases are TGCGCCAGCAGCCCGACGGGGGTCTATGGCTACACCTTC. This rearrangement joins TRBV5-1 to TRBJ1-2, with TRBD1 as a possible D gene (5 bases). V was shortened by 4 bases and J by 4 bases, with 11 bases between the two germline ends. The CDR3 consists of 13 residues. Germline V gives CDR1 SGHRS, CDR2 YFSETQ.

The CDR3 loop is CASGFTPDTQYF. For the CDR3, the DNA is TGTGCTAGTGGTTTTACACCCGATACGCAGTATTTT. V gene TRBV12-5 combines with J gene TRBJ2-3; no firm D call. Germline V CDR1 and CDR2: LGHNT, FRNRAP. This CDR3 is 12 amino acids long. Trimming left V 3 bases short and J 6 bases short, with 7 bases between.

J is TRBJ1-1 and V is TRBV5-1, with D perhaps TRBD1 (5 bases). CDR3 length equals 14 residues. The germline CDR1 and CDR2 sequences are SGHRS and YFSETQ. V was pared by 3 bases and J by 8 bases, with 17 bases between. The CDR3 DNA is TGCGCCAGCAGCTCCCAGTTAGGGACGCACGAAGCTTTCTTT. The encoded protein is CASSSQLGTHEAFF.

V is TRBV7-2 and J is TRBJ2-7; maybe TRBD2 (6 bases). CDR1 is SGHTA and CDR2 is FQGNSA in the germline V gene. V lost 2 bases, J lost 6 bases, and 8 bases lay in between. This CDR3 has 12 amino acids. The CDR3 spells CASSLPEGEQYF. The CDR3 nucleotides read TGTGCCAGCAGCTTACCGGAGGGCGAGCAGTACTTC.

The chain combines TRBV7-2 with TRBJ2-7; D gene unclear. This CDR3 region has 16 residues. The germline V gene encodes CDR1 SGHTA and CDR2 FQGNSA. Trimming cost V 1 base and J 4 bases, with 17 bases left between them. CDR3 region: CASSLEGRLRIYEQYF. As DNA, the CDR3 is TGTGCCAGCAGCTTAGAGGGTAGACTGCGGATTTACGAGCAGTACTTC.

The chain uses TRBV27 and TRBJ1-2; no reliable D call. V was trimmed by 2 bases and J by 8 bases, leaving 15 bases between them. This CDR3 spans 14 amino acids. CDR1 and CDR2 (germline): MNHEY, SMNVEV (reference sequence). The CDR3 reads CASSLRAGSKGYTF. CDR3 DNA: TGTGCCAGCAGTTTAAGGGCGGGTTCGAAAGGCTACACCTTC.

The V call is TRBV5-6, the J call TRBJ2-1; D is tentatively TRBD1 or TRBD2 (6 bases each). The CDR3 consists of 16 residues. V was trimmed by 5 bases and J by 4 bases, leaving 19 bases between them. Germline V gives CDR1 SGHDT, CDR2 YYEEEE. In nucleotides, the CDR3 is TGTGCCAGCAGACCAGGAGGGGGAACCGTATACAATGAGCAGTTCTTC. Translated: CASRPGGGTVYNEQFF. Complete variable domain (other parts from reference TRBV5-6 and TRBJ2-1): DAGVTQSPTHLIKTRGQQVTLRCSPKSGHDTVSWYQQALGQGPQFIFQYYEEEERQRGNFPDRFSGHQFPNYSSELNVNALLLGDSALYLCASRPGGGTVYNEQFFGPGTRLTVL.

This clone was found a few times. CDR3 nucleotide sequence: TGTGCCAGTAGTCGAAGGGATAGCAATCAGCCCCAGCATTTT. It translates to CASSRRDSNQPQHF. The chain couples TRBV19 to TRBJ1-5, with D unclear. Germline V gene lookup returns CDR1 LNHDA and CDR2 SQIVND (reference sequence). Trimming shortened V by 5 bases and J by 0 bases, and 8 bases separated the two germline ends. This CDR3 region has 14 residues. Full variable domain (remainder filled in from reference TRBV19 and TRBJ1-5): DGGITQSPKYLFRKEGQNVTLSCEQNLNHDAMYWYRQDPGQGLRLIYYSQIVNDFQKGDIAEGYSVSREKKESFPLTVTSAQKNPTAFYLCASSRRDSNQPQHFGDGTRLSIL.

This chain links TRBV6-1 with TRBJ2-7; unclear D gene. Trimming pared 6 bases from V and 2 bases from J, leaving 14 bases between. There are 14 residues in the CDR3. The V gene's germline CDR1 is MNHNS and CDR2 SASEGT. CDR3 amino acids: CASRKGLQAYEQYF. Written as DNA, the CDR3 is TGTGCCAGCAGGAAAGGCCTGCAAGCCTACGAGCAGTACTTC.

The CDR3 here is CASSPTIQGENIQYF. DNA of the CDR3: TGTGCCAGCTCACCAACAATCCAGGGAGAAAACATTCAGTACTTC. The chain employs TRBV18 and TRBJ2-4; D could derive from TRBD1 or TRBD2 (5 bases each). Germline CDR1 and CDR2: KGHSH and LQKENI. The V and J ends lost 2 bases and 5 bases respectively, with 13 bases between them. This CDR3 contains 15 residues.

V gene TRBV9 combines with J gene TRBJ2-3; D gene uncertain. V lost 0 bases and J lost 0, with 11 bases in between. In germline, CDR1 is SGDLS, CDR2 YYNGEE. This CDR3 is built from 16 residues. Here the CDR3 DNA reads TGTGCCAGCAGCGTAGAGGGCGGAACTAGCACAGATACGCAGTATTTT. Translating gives CASSVEGGTSTDTQYF.

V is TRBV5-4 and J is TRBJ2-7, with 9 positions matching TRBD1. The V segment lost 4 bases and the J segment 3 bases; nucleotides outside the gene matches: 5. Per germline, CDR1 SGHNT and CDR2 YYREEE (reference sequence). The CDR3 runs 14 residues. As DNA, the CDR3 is TGTGCCAGCAGCGCACCGGGACAGGGCTACGAGCAGTACTTC. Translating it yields CASSAPGQGYEQYF.

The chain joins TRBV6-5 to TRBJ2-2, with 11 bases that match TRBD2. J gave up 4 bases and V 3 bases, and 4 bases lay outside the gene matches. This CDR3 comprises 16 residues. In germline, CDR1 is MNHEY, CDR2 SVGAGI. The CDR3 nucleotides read TGTGCCAGCAGTTATTCTAGCGGGGGGCCCACCGGGGAGCTGTTTTTT. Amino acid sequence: CASSYSSGGPTGELFF.

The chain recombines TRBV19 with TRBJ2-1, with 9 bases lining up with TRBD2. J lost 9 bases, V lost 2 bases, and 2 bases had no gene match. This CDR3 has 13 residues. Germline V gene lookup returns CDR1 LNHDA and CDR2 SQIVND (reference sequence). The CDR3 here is CASSILAGAEQFF. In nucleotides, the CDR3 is TGTGCCAGTAGTATATTAGCGGGAGCTGAGCAGTTCTTC.

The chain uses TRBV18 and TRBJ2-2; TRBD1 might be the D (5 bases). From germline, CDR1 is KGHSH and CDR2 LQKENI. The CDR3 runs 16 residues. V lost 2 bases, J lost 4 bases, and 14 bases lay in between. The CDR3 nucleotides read TGTGCCAGCTCACCAGCGCAGGGCCGAGGCACCGGGGAGCTGTTTTTT. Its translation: CASSPAQGRGTGELFF.

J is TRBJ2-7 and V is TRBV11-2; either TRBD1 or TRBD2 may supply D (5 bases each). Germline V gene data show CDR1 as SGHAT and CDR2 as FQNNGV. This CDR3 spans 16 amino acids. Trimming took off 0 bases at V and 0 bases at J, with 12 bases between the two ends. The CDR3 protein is CASSLDQGPGSYEQYF. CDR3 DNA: TGTGCCAGCAGCTTAGATCAGGGACCAGGCTCCTACGAGCAGTACTTC.

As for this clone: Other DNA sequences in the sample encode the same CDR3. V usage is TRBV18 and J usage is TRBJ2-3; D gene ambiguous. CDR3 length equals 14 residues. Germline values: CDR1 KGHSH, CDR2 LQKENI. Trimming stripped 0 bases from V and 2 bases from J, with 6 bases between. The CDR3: CASSPPVNTDTQYF. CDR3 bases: TGTGCCAGCTCACCACCCGTGAACACAGATACGCAGTATTTT.

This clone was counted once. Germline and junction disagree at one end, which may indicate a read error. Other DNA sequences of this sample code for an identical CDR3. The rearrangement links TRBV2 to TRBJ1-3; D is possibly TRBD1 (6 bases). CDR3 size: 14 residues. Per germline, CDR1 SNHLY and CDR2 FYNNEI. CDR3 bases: TGTGCCAGCAGGGAGACAGGACTAGGAAATACCATATATTTT. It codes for CASRETGLGNTIYF. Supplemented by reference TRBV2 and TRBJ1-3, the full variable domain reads EPEVTQTPSHQVTQMGQEVILRCVPISNHLYFYWYRQILGQKVEFLVSFYNNEISEKSEIFDDQFSVERPDGSNFTLKIRSTKLEDSAMYFCASRETGLGNTIYFGEGSWLTVV.

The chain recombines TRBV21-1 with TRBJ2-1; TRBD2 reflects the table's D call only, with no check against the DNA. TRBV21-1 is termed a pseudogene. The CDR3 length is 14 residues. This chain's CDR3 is CATRSGRGYNEQFF. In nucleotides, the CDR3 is TGTGCCACCCGAAGCGGGAGGGGTTACAATGAGCAGTTCTTC.

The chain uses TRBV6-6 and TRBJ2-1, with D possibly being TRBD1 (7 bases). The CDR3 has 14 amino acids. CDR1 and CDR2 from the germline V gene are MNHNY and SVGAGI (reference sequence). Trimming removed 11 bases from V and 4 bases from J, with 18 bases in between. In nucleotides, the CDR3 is TGTGCCGGTAGCGGCGAGGGGGCGTACAATGAGCAGTTCTTC. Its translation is CAGSGEGAYNEQFF.

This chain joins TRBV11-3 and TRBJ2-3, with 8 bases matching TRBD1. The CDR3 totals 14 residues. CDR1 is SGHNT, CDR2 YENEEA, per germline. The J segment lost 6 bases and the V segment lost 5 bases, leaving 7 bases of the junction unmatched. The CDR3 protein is CASSRTGLVDTQYF. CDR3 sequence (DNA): TGTGCCAGCAGCAGGACAGGGCTGGTGGATACGCAGTATTTT.

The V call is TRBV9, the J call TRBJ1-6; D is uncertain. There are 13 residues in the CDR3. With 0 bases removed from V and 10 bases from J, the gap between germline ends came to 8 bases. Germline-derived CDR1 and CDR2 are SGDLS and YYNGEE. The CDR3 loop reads CASSVETRSPLHF. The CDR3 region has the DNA TGTGCCAGCAGCGTAGAGACGAGATCACCCCTCCACTTT.

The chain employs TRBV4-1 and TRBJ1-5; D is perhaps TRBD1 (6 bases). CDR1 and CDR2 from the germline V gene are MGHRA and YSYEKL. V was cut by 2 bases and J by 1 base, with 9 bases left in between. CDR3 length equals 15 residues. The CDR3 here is CASSQQDRSNQPQHF. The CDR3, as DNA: TGCGCCAGCAGCCAACAGGACAGAAGCAATCAGCCCCAGCATTTT.

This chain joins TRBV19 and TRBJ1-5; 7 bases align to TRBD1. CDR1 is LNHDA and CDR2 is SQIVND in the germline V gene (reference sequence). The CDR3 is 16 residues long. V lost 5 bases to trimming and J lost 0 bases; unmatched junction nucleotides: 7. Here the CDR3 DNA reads TGTGCCAGTAGTTTTACAGGGGTGTATAGCAATCAGCCCCAGCATTTT. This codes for CASSFTGVYSNQPQHF.

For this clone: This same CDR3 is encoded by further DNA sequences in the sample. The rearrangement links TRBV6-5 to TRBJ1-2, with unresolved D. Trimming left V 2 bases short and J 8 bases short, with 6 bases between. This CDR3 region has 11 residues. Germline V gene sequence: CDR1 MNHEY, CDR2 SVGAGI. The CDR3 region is CASSYGYGYTF. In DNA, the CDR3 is TGTGCCAGCAGTTACGGATACGGCTACACCTTC.